This T cell receptor (beta chain) was profiled in a study of CD8 T cells in ankylosing spondylitis. Overall study findings and caveats: Blood from ankylosing spondylitis patients appeared to carry a characteristic eight-variant TCR beta motif. Enrichment of disease-linked clones was reportedly significant in matched ankylosing spondylitis synovial fluid.

The V end was cut by 6 bases, the J end by 0 bases, with 8 bases between. CDR3 size: 14 residues. Germline values: CDR1 KGHDR, CDR2 SFDVKD. This clonotype has more than one count but fewer than ten. Its antigen remains unidentified. Using quantitative 5'-RACE with molecular barcodes, the authors made TCR beta libraries. TCRdb processed the 5' RACE reads anew with MiXCR; each CDR3 protein has one entry. The table records around 540,000 distinct CDR3 sequences, roughly 12% of them present only once. The gene calls are TRBV24-1 and TRBJ1-5; the D is unclear. The specimen was blood, either unsorted or a sorted T cell fraction (not recorded which). This TCR was recovered from a male donor with ankylosing spondylitis. The CDR3 loop is CATSPQHSNQPQHF. The CDR3 nucleotides are TGTGCCACCAGTCCACAGCATAGCAATCAGCCCCAGCATTTT.